This T cell receptor (beta chain) stems from a study of patients and donors after allogeneic stem cell transplantation. V dropped 5 bases and J dropped 6 bases, with 11 bases sitting between them. Germline CDR1 SGHVS, CDR2 FNYEAQ. CDR3 length equals 13 residues. MiXCR, applied by TCRdb to the RT-PCR reads, yields one record per CDR3 protein. The profile shows 84,000 or so distinct CDR3 sequences, around 48% of them singletons. This sequence joins TRBV7-6 and TRBJ1-5; D is unresolved. This TCR was sampled from a human donor who was either an allogeneic HSCT recipient or a stem cell or donor lymphocyte infusion donor (not recorded which). It is not recorded whose cells these are; they may come from a transplant donor. Sequenced: blood, either unsorted or a sorted T cell fraction (not recorded which). CDR3 nucleotides: TGTGCCAGCAGCGCCTTGGAAGGTCAGCCCCAGCATTTT. It is translated as CASSALEGQPQHF.